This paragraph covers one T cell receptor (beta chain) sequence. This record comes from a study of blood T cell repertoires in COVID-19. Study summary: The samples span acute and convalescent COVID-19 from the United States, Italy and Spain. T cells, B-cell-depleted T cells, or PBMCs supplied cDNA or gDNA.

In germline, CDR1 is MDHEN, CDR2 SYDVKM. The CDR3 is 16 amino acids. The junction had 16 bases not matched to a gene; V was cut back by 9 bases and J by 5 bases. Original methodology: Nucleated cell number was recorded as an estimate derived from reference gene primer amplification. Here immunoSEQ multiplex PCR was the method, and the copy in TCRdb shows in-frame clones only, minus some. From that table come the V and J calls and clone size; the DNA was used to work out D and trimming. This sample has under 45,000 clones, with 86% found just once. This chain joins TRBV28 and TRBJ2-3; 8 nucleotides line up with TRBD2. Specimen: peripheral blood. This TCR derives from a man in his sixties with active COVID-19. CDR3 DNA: TGTGCCAGTTCGCGACGGTGGCGGGGGGCCGGAGATACGCAGTATTTT. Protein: CASSRRWRGAGDTQYF.